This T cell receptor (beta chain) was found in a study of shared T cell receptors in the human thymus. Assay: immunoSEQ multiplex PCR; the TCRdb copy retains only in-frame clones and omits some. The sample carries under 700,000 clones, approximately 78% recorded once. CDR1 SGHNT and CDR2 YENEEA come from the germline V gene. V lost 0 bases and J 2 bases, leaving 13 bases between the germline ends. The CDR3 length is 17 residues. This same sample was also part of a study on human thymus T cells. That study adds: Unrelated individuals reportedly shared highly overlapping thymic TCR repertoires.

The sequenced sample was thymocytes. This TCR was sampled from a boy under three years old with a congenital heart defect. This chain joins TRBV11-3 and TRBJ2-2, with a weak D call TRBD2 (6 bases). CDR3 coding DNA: TGTGCCAGCAGCTTAGAGTCGTCTAGCGCCAACACCGGGGAGCTGTTTTTT. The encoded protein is CASSLESSSANTGELFF. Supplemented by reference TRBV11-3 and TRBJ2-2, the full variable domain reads EAGVVQSPRYKIIEKKQPVAFWCNPISGHNTLYWYLQNLGQGPELLIRYENEEAVDDSQLPKDRFSAERLKGVDSTLKIQPAELGDSAVYLCASSLESSSANTGELFFGEGSRLTVL.